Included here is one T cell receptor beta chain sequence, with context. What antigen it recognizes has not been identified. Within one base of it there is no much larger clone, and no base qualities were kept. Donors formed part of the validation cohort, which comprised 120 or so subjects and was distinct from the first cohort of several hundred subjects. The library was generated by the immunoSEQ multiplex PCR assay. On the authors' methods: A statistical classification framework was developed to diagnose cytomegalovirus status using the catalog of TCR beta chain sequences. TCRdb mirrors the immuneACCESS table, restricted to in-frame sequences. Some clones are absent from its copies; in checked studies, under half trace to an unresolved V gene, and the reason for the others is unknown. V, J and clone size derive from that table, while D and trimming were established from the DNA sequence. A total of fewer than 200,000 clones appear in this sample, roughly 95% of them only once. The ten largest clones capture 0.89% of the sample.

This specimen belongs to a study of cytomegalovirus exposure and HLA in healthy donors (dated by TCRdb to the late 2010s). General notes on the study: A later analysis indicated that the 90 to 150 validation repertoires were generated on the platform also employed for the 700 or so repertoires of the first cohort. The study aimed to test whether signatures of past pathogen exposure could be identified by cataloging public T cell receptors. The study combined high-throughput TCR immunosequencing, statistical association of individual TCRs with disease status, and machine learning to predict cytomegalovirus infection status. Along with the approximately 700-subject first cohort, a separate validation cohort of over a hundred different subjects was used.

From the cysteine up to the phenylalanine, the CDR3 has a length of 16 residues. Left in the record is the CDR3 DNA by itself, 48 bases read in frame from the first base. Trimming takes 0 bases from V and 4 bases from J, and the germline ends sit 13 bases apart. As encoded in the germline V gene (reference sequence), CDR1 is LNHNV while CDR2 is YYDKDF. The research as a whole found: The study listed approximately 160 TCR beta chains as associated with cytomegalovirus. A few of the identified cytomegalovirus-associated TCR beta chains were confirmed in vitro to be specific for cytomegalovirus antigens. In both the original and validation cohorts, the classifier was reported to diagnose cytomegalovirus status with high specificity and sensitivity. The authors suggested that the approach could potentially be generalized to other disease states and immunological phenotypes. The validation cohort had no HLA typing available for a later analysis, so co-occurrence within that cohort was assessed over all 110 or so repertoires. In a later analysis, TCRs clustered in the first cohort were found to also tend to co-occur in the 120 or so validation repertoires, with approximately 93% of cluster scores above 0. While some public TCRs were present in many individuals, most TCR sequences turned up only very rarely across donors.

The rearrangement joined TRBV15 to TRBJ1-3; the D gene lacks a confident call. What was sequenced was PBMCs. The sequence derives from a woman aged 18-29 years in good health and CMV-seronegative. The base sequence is TGTGCCACCAGCAGAGATCGGGAGGGCCGGGGAAACACCATATATTTT. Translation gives CATSRDREGRGNTIYF.